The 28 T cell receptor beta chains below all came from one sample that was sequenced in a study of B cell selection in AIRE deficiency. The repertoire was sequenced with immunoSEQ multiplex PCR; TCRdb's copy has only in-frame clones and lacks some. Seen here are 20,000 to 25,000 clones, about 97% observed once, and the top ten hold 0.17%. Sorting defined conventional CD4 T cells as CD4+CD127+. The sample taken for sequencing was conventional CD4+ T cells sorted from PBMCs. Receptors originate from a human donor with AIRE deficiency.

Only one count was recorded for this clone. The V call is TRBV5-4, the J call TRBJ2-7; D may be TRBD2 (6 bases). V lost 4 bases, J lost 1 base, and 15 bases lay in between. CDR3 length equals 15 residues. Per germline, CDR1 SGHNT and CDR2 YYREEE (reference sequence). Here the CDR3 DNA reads TGTGCCAGCAGCCGAAGGGACTCGCTTTCCTACGAGCAGTACTTC. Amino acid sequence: CASSRRDSLSYEQYF.

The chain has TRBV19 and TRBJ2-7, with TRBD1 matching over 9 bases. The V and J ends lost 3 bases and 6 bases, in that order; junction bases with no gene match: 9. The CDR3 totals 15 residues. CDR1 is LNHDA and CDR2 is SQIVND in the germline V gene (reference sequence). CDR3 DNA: TGTGCCAGTAGTATCCAAGTGGGACAGGGTGCCGAGCAGTACTTC. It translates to CASSIQVGQGAEQYF.

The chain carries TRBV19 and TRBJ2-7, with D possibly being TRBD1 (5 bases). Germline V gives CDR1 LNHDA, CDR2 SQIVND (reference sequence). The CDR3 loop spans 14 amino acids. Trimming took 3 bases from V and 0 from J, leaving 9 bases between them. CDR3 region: CASSIPGSSYEQYF. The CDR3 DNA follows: TGTGCCAGTAGTATCCCAGGGTCCTCCTACGAGCAGTACTTC.

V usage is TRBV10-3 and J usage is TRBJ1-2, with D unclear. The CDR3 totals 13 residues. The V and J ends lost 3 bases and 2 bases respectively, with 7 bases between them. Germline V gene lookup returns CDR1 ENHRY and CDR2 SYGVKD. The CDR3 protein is CAISEDTNYGYTF. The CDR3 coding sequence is TGTGCCATCAGTGAAGACACGAACTATGGCTACACCTTC.

The CDR3 nucleotides are TGTGCCAGCAGTTATGGGGGGATTCTGGATCAGCCCCAGCATTTT. Its translation: CASSYGGILDQPQHF. This chain joins TRBV6-5 and TRBJ1-5; perhaps TRBD1 as D (5 bases). Trimming shortened V by 3 bases and J by 5 bases, and 14 bases separated the two germline ends. Germline values: CDR1 MNHEY, CDR2 SVGAGI. This CDR3 region has 15 residues.

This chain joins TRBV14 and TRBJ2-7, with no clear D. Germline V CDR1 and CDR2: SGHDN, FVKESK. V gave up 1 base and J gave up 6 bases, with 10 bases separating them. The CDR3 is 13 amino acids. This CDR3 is CASSQGGRGEQYF. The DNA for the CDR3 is TGTGCCAGCAGCCAAGGGGGTCGCGGCGAGCAGTACTTC.

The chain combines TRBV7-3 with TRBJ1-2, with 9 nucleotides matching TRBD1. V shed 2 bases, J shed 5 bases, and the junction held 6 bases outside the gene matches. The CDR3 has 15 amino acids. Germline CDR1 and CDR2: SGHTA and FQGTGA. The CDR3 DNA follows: TGTGCCAGCAGCTTAGCTTTCGGACAGGGGTATGGCTACACCTTC. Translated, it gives CASSLAFGQGYGYTF.

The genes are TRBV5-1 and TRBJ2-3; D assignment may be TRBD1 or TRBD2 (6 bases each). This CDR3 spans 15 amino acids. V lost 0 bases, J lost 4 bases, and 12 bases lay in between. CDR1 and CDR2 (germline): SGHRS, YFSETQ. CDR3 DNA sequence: TGCGCCAGCAGCTTGGACAGGGAGGCGTCAGATACGCAGTATTTT. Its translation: CASSLDREASDTQYF.

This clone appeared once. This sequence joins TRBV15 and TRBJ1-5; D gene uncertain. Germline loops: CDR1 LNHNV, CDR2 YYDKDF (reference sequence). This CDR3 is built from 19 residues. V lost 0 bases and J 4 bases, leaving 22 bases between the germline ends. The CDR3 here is CATSRDLGSGNVKNQPQHF. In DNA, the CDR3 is TGTGCCACCAGCAGAGATCTGGGGTCGGGAAACGTCAAAAATCAGCCCCAGCATTTT.

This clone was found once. CDR3 DNA sequence: TGTGCCAGCAGCTTAGCGGGGGACTATCGCACCAATGAGCAGTTCTTC. Translating gives CASSLAGDYRTNEQFF. The chain combines TRBV7-2 with TRBJ2-1, with 7 bases identical to TRBD2. Germline V lookup: CDR1 SGHTA, CDR2 FQGNSA. The ends lost 0 bases at V and 6 bases at J; junction bases unmatched: 8. The CDR3 loop spans 16 amino acids.

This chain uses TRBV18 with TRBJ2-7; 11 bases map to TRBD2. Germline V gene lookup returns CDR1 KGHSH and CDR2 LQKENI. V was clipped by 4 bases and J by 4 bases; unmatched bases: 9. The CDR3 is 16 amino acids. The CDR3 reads CASSLFTGTSGYEQYF. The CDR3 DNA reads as TGTGCCAGCTCACTTTTCACCGGGACTAGCGGATACGAGCAGTACTTC.

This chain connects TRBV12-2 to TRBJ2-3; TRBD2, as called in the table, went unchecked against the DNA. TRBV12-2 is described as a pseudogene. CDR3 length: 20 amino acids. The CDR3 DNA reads TGTGCAAGTCGCTTAGCGCGATTTAGAGGTCTACTAGCGGGATTACGAACGCAGTATTTT. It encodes CASRLARFRGLLAGLRTQYF.

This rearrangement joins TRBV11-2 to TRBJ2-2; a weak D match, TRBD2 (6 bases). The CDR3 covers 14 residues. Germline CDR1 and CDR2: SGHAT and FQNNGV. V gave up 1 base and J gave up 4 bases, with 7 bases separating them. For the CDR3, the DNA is TGTGCCAGCAGCTTAGTGACTAGCACCGGGGAGCTGTTTTTT. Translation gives CASSLVTSTGELFF.

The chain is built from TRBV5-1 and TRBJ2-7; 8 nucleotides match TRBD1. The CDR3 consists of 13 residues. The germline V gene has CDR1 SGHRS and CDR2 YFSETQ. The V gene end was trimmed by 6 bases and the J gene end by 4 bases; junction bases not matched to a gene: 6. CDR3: CASTTDRGYEQYF. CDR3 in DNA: TGCGCCAGCACTACTGACAGGGGATACGAGCAGTACTTC.

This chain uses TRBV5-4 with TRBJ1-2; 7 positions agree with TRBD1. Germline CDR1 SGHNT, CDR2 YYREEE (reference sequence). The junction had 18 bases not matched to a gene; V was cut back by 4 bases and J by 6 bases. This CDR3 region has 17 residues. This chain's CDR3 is CASSLVGSNRGGDGYTF. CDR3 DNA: TGTGCCAGCAGCCTTGTCGGGTCTAACAGGGGAGGAGATGGCTACACCTTC.

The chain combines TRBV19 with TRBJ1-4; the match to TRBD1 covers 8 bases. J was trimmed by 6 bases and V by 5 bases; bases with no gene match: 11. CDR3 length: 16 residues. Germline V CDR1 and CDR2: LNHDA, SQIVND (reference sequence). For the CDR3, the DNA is TGTGCCAGTAGTCCGACCGGGACAGGAGATTATGAAAAACTGTTTTTT. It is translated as CASSPTGTGDYEKLFF. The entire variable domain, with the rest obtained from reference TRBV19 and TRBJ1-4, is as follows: DGGITQSPKYLFRKEGQNVTLSCEQNLNHDAMYWYRQDPGQGLRLIYYSQIVNDFQKGDIAEGYSVSREKKESFPLTVTSAQKNPTAFYLCASSPTGTGDYEKLFFGSGTQLSVL.

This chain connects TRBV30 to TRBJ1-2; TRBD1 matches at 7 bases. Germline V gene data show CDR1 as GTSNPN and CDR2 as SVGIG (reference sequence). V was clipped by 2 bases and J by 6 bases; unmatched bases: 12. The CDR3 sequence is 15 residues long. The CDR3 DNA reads TGTGCCTGGAGTCAAACTAACACAGGGGTTAATGGCTACACCTTC. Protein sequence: CAWSQTNTGVNGYTF.

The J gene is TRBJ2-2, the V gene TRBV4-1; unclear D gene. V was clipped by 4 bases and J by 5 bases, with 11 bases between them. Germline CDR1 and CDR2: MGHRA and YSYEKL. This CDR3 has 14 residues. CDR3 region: CASSRLQGTGELFF. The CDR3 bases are TGCGCCAGCAGCCGCCTACAAGGAACCGGGGAGCTGTTTTTT.

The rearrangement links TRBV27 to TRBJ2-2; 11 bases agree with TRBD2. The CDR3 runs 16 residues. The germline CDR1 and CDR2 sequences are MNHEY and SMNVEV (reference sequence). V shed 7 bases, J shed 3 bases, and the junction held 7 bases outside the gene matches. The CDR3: CASTIFSGRDTGELFF. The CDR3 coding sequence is TGTGCCAGCACCATCTTTAGCGGGAGGGACACCGGGGAGCTGTTTTTT.

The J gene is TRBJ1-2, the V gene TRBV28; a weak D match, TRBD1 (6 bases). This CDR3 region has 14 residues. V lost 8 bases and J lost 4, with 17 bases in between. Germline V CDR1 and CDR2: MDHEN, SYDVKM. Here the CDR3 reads CASQQGGPFYGYTF. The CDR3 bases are TGTGCCAGCCAACAGGGAGGGCCTTTCTATGGCTACACCTTC.

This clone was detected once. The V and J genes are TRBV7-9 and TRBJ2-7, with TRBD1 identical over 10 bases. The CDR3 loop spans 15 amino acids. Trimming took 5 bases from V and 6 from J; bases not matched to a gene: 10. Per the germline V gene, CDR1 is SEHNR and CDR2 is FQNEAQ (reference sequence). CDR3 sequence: CASSEAGTGVGEQYF. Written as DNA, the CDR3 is TGTGCCAGCAGCGAAGCCGGGACAGGGGTCGGCGAGCAGTACTTC.

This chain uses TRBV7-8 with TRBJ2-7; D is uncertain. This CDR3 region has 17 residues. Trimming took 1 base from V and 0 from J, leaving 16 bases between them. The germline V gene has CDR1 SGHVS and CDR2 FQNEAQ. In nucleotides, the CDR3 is TGTGCCAGCAGCTTAGATCGGGCGGAGCCGAGCTCCTACGAGCAGTACTTC. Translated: CASSLDRAEPSSYEQYF.

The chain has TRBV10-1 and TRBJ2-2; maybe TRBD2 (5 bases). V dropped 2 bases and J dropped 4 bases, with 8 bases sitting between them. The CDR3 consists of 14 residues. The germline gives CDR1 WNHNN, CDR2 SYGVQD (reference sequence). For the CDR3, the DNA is TGCGCCAGCAGTGAGAGGAGGAGCACCGGGGAGCTGTTTTTT. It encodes CASSERRSTGELFF.

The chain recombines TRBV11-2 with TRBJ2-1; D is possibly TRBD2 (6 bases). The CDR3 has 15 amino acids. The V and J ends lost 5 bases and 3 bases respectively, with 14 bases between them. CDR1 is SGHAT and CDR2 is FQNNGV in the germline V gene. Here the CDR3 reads CASSLLWGGYNEQFF. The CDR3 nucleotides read TGTGCCAGCAGCCTTCTTTGGGGAGGCTACAATGAGCAGTTCTTC.

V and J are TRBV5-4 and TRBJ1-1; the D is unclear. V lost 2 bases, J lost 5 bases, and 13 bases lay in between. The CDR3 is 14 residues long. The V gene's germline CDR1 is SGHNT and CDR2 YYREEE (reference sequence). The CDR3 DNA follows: TGTGCCAGCAGCTTAAGCGGGAGGGTAACTGAAGCTTTCTTT. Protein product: CASSLSGRVTEAFF.

The CDR3 reads CASSLVGLAGTDTQYF. CDR3 DNA: TGTGCCAGCAGCTTGGTAGGTCTAGCGGGCACAGATACGCAGTATTTT. The chain is built from TRBV5-6 and TRBJ2-3; 7 bases line up with TRBD2. V was pared by 0 bases and J by 1 base, with 5 bases of the junction left unmatched. Germline lookup yields CDR1 SGHDT and CDR2 YYEEEE. The CDR3 length is 16 residues.

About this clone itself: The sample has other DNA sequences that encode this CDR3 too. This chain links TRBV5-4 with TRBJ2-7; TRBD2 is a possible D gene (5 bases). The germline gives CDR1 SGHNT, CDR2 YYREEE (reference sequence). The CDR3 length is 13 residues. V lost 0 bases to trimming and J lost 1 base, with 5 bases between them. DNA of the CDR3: TGTGCCAGCAGCTTGGCGGGATCCTACGAGCAGTACTTC. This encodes CASSLAGSYEQYF.

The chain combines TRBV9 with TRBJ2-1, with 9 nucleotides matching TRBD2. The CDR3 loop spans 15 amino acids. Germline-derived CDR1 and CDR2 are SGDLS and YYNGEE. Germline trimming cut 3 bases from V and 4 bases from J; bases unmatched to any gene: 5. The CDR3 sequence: CASSALAGAYNEQFF. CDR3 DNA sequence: TGTGCCAGCAGCGCATTAGCGGGAGCTTACAATGAGCAGTTCTTC.